A single sample is the source of the 21 T cell receptor beta chains below, sequenced in a study of T cell clones after liver transplantation (dated 2019 in TCRdb). What this sample's time point label stands for: pre-transplant. Receptor libraries were prepared by the immunoSEQ multiplex PCR assay. TCRdb obtained this table from immuneACCESS and retained in-frame rearrangements with V and J assigned. These tables miss some clones; where compared with another copy, unresolved V genes account for less than half of the shortfall, and the remainder is unexplained. The sample table lists 85,000 to 130,000 clones, approximately 85% of them with a count of one. 0.8% to 1% of the sample is held by the ten biggest clonotypes. The sequences come from CD4+ T cells from blood, collected before liver transplant. These receptors were obtained from a human donor who received a liver transplant.

The chain employs TRBV19 and TRBJ2-3; 9 nucleotides match TRBD1. Germline CDR1 and CDR2: LNHDA and SQIVND (reference sequence). V lost 3 bases, J lost 1 base, and 2 bases stayed unmatched. The CDR3 sequence is 15 residues long. CDR3 DNA: TGTGCCAGTAGTATCCGGACAGGGGGCACAGATACGCAGTATTTT. Amino acids: CASSIRTGGTDTQYF.

The V and J genes are TRBV11-2 and TRBJ1-1; D gene ambiguous. V lost 5 bases, J lost 1 base, and 11 bases lay in between. This CDR3 contains 14 residues. Germline V gene data show CDR1 as SGHAT and CDR2 as FQNNGV. The CDR3 protein is CASSNGPWNTEAFF. In nucleotides, the CDR3 is TGTGCCAGCAGCAATGGGCCGTGGAACACTGAAGCTTTCTTT.

The chain couples TRBV5-1 to TRBJ1-2, with a possible D match to TRBD1 (6 bases). Trimming stripped 7 bases from V and 3 bases from J, with 19 bases between. Germline CDR1 and CDR2: SGHRS and YFSETQ. The CDR3 sequence is 15 residues long. The CDR3 here is CASGGSGGTYYGYTF. The DNA for the CDR3 is TGCGCCAGCGGGGGCTCTGGGGGAACCTACTATGGCTACACCTTC.

The rearrangement links TRBV27 to TRBJ2-2; D perhaps matches TRBD1 (5 bases). The CDR3 sequence is 13 residues long. The germline CDR1 and CDR2 sequences are MNHEY and SMNVEV (reference sequence). V gave up 5 bases and J gave up 4 bases, with 8 bases separating them. The CDR3, as DNA: TGTGCCAGCAGTCGACAGCTCACCGGGGAGCTGTTTTTT. Protein: CASSRQLTGELFF.

This rearrangement joins TRBV6-5 to TRBJ2-6; 7 bases are shared with TRBD1. Unmatched junction bases numbered 3, after V lost 2 bases and J lost 2 bases. There are 16 residues in the CDR3. Germline V gives CDR1 MNHEY, CDR2 SVGAGI. In nucleotides, the CDR3 is TGTGCCAGCAGTTACGAAGGGGGCGCTGGGGCCAACGTCCTGACTTTC. The encoded protein is CASSYEGGAGANVLTF.

The V and J genes are TRBV7-6 and TRBJ2-7, with TRBD1 matching 9 bases. Trimming took 3 bases from V and 2 from J; bases not matched to a gene: 14. Germline lookup yields CDR1 SGHVS and CDR2 FNYEAQ. This CDR3 is 18 amino acids long. The CDR3 reads CASSFSPPLGTGPYEQYF. CDR3 coding DNA: TGTGCCAGCAGCTTCTCGCCTCCATTAGGGACAGGGCCCTACGAGCAGTACTTC.

With respect to this clone: The junction departs from the called germline gene at one end, perhaps through a read error. This sequence joins TRBV28 and TRBJ2-5; perhaps TRBD2 as D (6 bases). Germline CDR1 reads MDHEN; CDR2 reads SYDVKM. CDR3 length: 14 amino acids. Here the CDR3 reads CASSPAISGETRYF. CDR3 coding DNA: TGTGCCAGCAGCCCGGCAATATCGGGAGAGACCCGGTACTTC.

V gene TRBV2 combines with J gene TRBJ1-1, with D unclear. The CDR3 covers 13 residues. CDR1 and CDR2 from the germline V gene are SNHLY and FYNNEI. With 8 bases removed from V and 0 bases from J, the gap between germline ends came to 10 bases. CDR3 in amino acids: CASHEDMNTEAFF. DNA of the CDR3: TGTGCCAGCCACGAGGATATGAACACTGAAGCTTTCTTT.

The chain combines TRBV4-1 with TRBJ1-1, with D perhaps matching TRBD1 (6 bases). V lost 4 bases and J 1 base, leaving 13 bases between the germline ends. CDR1 MGHRA and CDR2 YSYEKL come from the germline V gene. The CDR3 runs 15 residues. The CDR3 loop is CASSPRTATNTEAFF. The CDR3 nucleotides are TGCGCCAGCAGCCCACGGACAGCGACGAACACTGAAGCTTTCTTT.

This chain links TRBV28 with TRBJ1-2, with D possibly being TRBD1 (6 bases). The germline gives CDR1 MDHEN, CDR2 SYDVKM. There are 12 residues in the CDR3. Trimming removed 4 bases from V and 5 bases from J, with 8 bases in between. In DNA form, the CDR3 reads TGTGCCAGCAGTTATACAGGGTATGGCTACACCTTC. Translation gives CASSYTGYGYTF.

This chain uses TRBV7-3 with TRBJ2-3; D is perhaps TRBD1 (5 bases). Germline CDR1 reads SGHTA; CDR2 reads FQGTGA. The CDR3 runs 15 residues. The V and J ends lost 5 bases and 6 bases respectively, with 18 bases between them. The CDR3 is CASSPEIGVPDTQYF. CDR3 bases: TGTGCCAGCAGCCCCGAAATAGGGGTCCCCGATACGCAGTATTTT.

This clone came up a few times. This sequence joins TRBV12-5 and TRBJ1-1; 7 bases fit TRBD1. This CDR3 is built from 15 residues. With V trimmed by 1 base and J by 1 base, 3 bases remained unmatched. Looked up from germline, CDR1 is LGHNT and CDR2 is FRNRAP. CDR3 nucleotides: TGTGCTAGTGGTTTGGGACAGGGAAGGAACACTGAAGCTTTCTTT. Translating it yields CASGLGQGRNTEAFF.

The chain recombines TRBV10-3 with TRBJ2-3; D gene ambiguous. Germline V gives CDR1 ENHRY, CDR2 SYGVKD. The CDR3 has 14 amino acids. Trimming took off 0 bases at V and 4 bases at J, with 8 bases between the two ends. The CDR3 DNA reads TGTGCCATCAGTGAGTCCACAGTGTCAGATACGCAGTATTTT. It codes for CAISESTVSDTQYF.

The chain joins TRBV14 to TRBJ2-1, with 11 nucleotides matching TRBD2. The J segment lost 4 bases and the V segment lost 3 bases, leaving 5 bases of the junction unmatched. This CDR3 is built from 16 residues. The germline V gene has CDR1 SGHDN and CDR2 FVKESK. The CDR3 DNA follows: TGTGCCAGCAGCCAGATAGGGACTAGCGGTTACAATGAGCAGTTCTTC. Amino acid sequence: CASSQIGTSGYNEQFF.

The J gene is TRBJ2-5, the V gene TRBV7-2; TRBD2 aligns across 7 bases. CDR1 is SGHTA and CDR2 is FQGNSA in the germline V gene. Losses at the gene ends were 5 bases for V and 4 bases for J; bases not matched to a gene: 7. This CDR3 has 14 residues. CDR3 nucleotide sequence: TGTGCCAGCAGCCCCCGGGGAGGGTTAGAGACCCAGTACTTC. It yields the protein CASSPRGGLETQYF.

This chain connects TRBV5-1 to TRBJ2-5; 10 nucleotides align to TRBD2. The germline CDR1 and CDR2 sequences are SGHRS and YFSETQ. With V trimmed by 4 bases and J by 5 bases, 2 bases remained unmatched. CDR3 length: 13 residues. The CDR3 DNA reads TGCGCCAGCAGCCCAGCGGGGGGGGAGACCCAGTACTTC. Amino acid sequence: CASSPAGGETQYF.

V usage is TRBV5-4 and J usage is TRBJ1-2; D is unresolved. V was pared by 1 base and J by 4 bases, with 8 bases between. Germline V CDR1 and CDR2: SGHNT, YYREEE (reference sequence). This CDR3 has 13 amino acids. The CDR3 DNA sequence: TGTGCCAGCAGCTTGAGTGCAGGCTATGGCTACACCTTC. Translating gives CASSLSAGYGYTF.

This clone occurred a few times. This sample also contains other DNA sequences that code for the same CDR3. The V and J genes are TRBV7-7 and TRBJ2-5; TRBD2 matches 7 bases. The junction had 8 bases not matched to a gene; V was cut back by 6 bases and J by 1 base. The CDR3 is 15 amino acids. Germline lookup yields CDR1 SSHAT and CDR2 FNYEAQ (reference sequence). CDR3 nucleotides: TGTGCCAGCAGTCGTTGGGGAGGGACCCAAGAGACCCAGTACTTC. Protein sequence: CASSRWGGTQETQYF. Full variable domain (remainder filled in from reference TRBV7-7 and TRBJ2-5): GAGVSQSPRYKVTKRGQDVTLRCDPISSHATLYWYQQALGQGPEFLTYFNYEAQPDKSGLPSDRFSAERPEGSISTLTIQRTEQRDSAMYRCASSRWGGTQETQYFGPGTRLLVL.

The chain employs TRBV10-3 and TRBJ2-1, with D maybe TRBD2 (5 bases). The V and J ends lost 3 bases and 7 bases respectively, with 7 bases between them. Germline assignment: CDR1 ENHRY and CDR2 SYGVKD. The CDR3 runs 12 residues. CDR3 bases: TGTGCCATCAGTGACAGGAGGAATGAGCAGTTCTTC. This sequence encodes CAISDRRNEQFF.

This clone was detected only once. This chain uses TRBV27 with TRBJ1-5; TRBD1 matches at 7 bases. Germline trimming cut 5 bases from V and 0 bases from J; bases unmatched to any gene: 13. Germline assignment: CDR1 MNHEY and CDR2 SMNVEV (reference sequence). This CDR3 has 18 residues. CDR3 nucleotides: TGTGCCAGCAGTCAAATTGGACAGGCTCGTAATAGCAATCAGCCCCAGCATTTT. Translating gives CASSQIGQARNSNQPQHF.

V gene TRBV20-1 combines with J gene TRBJ2-1; D perhaps matches TRBD2 (5 bases). CDR3 length equals 11 residues. V lost 5 bases and J lost 12, with 14 bases in between. Germline V gene sequence: CDR1 DFQATT, CDR2 SNEGSKA (reference sequence). The CDR3 nucleotides are TGCAGTGCTTTCCCAACTAGTTTGCAGTTCTTC. Its protein is CSAFPTSLQFF.